The rows below give T cell receptor beta chains drawn from one sample of a study of CD8 T cells in Susac syndrome. TCRdb reprocessed the immunoSEQ multiplex PCR reads via MiXCR and lists one record per CDR3 protein. This repertoire shows roughly 250,000 distinct CDR3 sequences, about 96% found once; its top ten account for approximately 0.1%. The sample comprised CD4+ T cells from PBMCs. Receptors originate from a human donor with Susac syndrome. The CDR3 runs from the conserved cysteine through the conserved F or W. D genes are given only for firm matches. Clone size is shown for a subset of rows, as once, few, many or a class of expanded clone.

J gene,D gene,clone size,V gene,CDR3 DNA,CDR3 protein
TRBJ2-7,TRBD2,.,TRBV2,TGTGCCAGCAGTTCTAGCGGGAACAGGGAGCAGTACTTC,CASSSSGNREQYF
TRBJ2-1,.,.,TRBV5-1,TGCGCCAGCAGCTTGGATAGGCATCCTCGAGGTGAGCAGTTCTTC,CASSLDRHPRGEQFF
TRBJ2-2,TRBD2,.,TRBV10-3,TGTGCCATCAGGGGACTAGCAGGCACCGGGGAGCTGTTTTTT,CAIRGLAGTGELFF
TRBJ2-2,TRBD1,.,TRBV20-1,TGCAGTGCTGTATCCGGGACAGTCTACACCGGGGAGCTGTTTTTT,CSAVSGTVYTGELFF
TRBJ2-1,.,.,TRBV29-1,TGCAGCGTGAGGGCCTCCTCGGATGAGCAGTTCTTC,CSVRASSDEQFF
TRBJ1-4,TRBD1,.,TRBV25-1,TGTGCCAGCACACTCAGGGGGCGCGAAAAACTGTTTTTT,CASTLRGREKLFF
TRBJ2-4,.,once,TRBV7-9,TGTGCCAGCAGCCCCGGGACACAGACAAACATTCAGTACTTC,CASSPGTQTNIQYF
TRBJ2-6,.,.,TRBV12-3/TRBV12-4,TGTGCCAGCAGTTTAGGGGCCAACGTCCTGACTTTC,CASSLGANVLTF
TRBJ1-4,.,.,TRBV20-1,TGCAGTGCTAGAGTAGGGGACGATGGGGAAAAACTGTTTTTT,CSARVGDDGEKLFF
TRBJ1-1,TRBD1,.,TRBV25-1,TGTGCCAGCAGTTCAGAAGGCAGGGGGCCGGGAACTGAAGCTTTCTTT,CASSSEGRGPGTEAFF
TRBJ1-1,.,.,TRBV3-1,TGTGCCAGCAGCCAACGGGCGAACACTGAAGCTTTCTTT,CASSQRANTEAFF
TRBJ2-1,.,few,TRBV2,TGTGCCAGCAGTCCTAGGGTAAGCTCCTACAATGAGCAGTTCTTC,CASSPRVSSYNEQFF
TRBJ1-5,TRBD1,.,TRBV6-1,TGTGCCAGCATGATGGGACAGACCAATCAGCCCCAGCATTTT,CASMMGQTNQPQHF
TRBJ2-3,.,.,TRBV7-9,TGTGCCAGCAGCGAGAGGAAAGCAGTCACAGATACGCAGTATTTT,CASSERKAVTDTQYF
TRBJ2-7,TRBD1,once,TRBV6-5,TGTGCCAGCAGTTACAGGGGGCACTCCTACGAGCAGTACTTC,CASSYRGHSYEQYF
TRBJ1-4,.,.,TRBV9,TGTGCCAGCAGCCCCCAGGGAGTCGATCATGAAAAACTGTTTTTT,CASSPQGVDHEKLFF
TRBJ1-5,.,.,TRBV29-1,TGCAGCGTCGGCGGTCAGGGGAGTCAGCCCCAGCATTTT,CSVGGQGSQPQHF
TRBJ2-1,TRBD2,.,TRBV20-1,TGCAGTGCTAGAGCTAGCGGGAGACAGTTCTTC,CSARASGRQFF
TRBJ2-5,TRBD1,.,TRBV2,TGTGCCAGCATCCGGGACAGAGAGACCCAGTACTTC,CASIRDRETQYF
TRBJ2-6,.,.,TRBV12-3/TRBV12-4,TGTGCCAGCTTCGCGTCCTCTGGGGCCAACGTCCTGACTTTC,CASFASSGANVLTF
TRBJ2-5,.,.,TRBV7-9,TGTGCCAGCAGCTTAGAAGGTAGCGGCCAAGAGACCCAGTACTTC,CASSLEGSGQETQYF
TRBJ1-2,.,.,TRBV29-1,TGCAGCGTTGAAGGTCCAGGGCAAATCTATGGCTACACCTTC,CSVEGPGQIYGYTF
TRBJ1-2,TRBD1,.,TRBV20-1,TGCACCACGGGACAGCTTGGCTATGGCTACACCTTC,CTTGQLGYGYTF
TRBJ1-4,TRBD1,.,TRBV30,TGTGCCTGGGAGGACAGGGGGGGTGAAAAACTGTTTTTT,CAWEDRGGEKLFF
TRBJ1-1,.,once,TRBV24-1,TGTGCCACCAATTATTTGGATAGAGCTTTCTTT,CATNYLDRAFF
TRBJ2-1,.,.,TRBV25-1,TGTGCCAGCAGTGAAACAGGGTTGGCTTACAATGAGCAGTTCTTC,CASSETGLAYNEQFF
TRBJ2-7,.,.,TRBV19,TGTGCCAGTAGTTTCCCCGCCGACGAGCAGTACTTC,CASSFPADEQYF
TRBJ1-2,TRBD1,.,TRBV9,TGTGCCAGCAGCGCAGCCGGGACAGGCTATGGCTACACCTTC,CASSAAGTGYGYTF
TRBJ2-7,.,.,TRBV4-1,TGCGCCAGCAGCCAACTTGGGGAACGCTACGAGCAGTACTTC,CASSQLGERYEQYF